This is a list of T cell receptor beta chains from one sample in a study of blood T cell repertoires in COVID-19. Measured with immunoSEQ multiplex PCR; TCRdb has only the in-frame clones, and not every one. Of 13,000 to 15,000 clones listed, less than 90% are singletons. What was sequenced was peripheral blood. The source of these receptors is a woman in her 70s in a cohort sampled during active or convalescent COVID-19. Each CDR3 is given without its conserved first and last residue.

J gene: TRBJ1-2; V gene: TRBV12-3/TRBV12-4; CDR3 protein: ASSFTGGGYT
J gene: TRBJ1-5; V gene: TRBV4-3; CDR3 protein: ASSQEVVGNQPQH
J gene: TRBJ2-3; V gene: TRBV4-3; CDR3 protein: ASSQDRRPTRTDTQY
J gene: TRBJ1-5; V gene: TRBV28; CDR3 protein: ASSYSGFSNQPQH
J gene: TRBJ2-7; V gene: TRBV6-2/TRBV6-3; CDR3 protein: ASSYSSGRARYEQY
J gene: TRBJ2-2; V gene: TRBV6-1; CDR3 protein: ASSENLPRAGELF
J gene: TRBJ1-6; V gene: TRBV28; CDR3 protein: ASSSRQGFSVHNSPLH
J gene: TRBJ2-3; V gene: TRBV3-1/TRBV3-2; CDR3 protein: ASSLRGSDTQY
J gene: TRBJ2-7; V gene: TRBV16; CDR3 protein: ASSRWDREALPYEQY
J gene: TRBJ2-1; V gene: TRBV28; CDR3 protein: ASSSSTVNNEQF
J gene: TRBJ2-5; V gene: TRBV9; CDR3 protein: ASSVAPLQETQY
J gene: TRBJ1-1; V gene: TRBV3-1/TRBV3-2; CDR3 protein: ASSPPENTEAF
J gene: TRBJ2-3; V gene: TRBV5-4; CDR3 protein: ASSPGNPWTTTQY
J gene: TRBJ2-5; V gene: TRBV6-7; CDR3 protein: ASSLAGGPRETQY
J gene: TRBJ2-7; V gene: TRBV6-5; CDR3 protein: ASSYTAAGRSEQY
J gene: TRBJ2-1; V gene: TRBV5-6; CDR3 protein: ASSPVTGGPYNEQF
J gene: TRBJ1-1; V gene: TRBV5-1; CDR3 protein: ASRTGPMNTEAF
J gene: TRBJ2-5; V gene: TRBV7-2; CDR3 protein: ASSLSRLPQETQY
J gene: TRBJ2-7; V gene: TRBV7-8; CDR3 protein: ASSPRTSGVYEQY
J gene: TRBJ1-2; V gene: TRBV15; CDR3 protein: ATSRERGRTGRGNYGYT
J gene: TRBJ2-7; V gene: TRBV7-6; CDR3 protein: ASSPAVRGDYEQY
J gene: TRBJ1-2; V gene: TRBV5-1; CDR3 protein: ASSREGAPQGRGYT
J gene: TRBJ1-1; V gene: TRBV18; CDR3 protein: ASSPRTGLDTEAF
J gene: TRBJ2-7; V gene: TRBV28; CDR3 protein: ASSLPTGVSPYEQY
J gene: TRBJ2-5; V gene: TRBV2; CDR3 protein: ASKVFTRETQY
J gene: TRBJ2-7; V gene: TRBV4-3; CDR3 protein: ASRGTTGEQY
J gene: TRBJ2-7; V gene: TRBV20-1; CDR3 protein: SALDSEQY
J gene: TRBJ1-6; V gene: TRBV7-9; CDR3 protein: ASSLEANSPLH
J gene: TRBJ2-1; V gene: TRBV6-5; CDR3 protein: ASSYSTGNEQF
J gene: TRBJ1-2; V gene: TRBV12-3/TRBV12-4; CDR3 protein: ASRLDSPYGYT
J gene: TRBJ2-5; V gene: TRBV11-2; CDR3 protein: ASSFRYQETQY
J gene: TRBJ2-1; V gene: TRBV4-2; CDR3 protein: ASSQDGTDRLNEQF
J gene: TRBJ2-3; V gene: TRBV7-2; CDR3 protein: ASSYSGGATSTQY
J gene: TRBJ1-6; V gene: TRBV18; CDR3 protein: ASSTGSTYNSPLH
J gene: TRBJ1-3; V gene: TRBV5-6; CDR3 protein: ASSSPGQAYSGNTIY
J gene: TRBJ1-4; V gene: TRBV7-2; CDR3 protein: ASSLTGGNEKLF
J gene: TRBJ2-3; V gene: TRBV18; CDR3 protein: ASSPVSGGPTDTQY
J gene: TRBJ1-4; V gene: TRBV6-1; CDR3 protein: ASSRGNEKLF
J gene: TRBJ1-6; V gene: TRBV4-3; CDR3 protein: ASSQEFDRLNSPLH